This is a list of T cell receptor beta chains from one sample in a study of cytomegalovirus exposure and HLA in healthy donors. The protocol was immunoSEQ multiplex PCR, while the TCRdb copy is restricted to in-frame clones and leaves out a portion. The repertoire holds some 150,000 clones, with more than 60% as singletons. Sample: PBMCs. Source of these receptors: a man aged 40-55 years in good health and CMV-seronegative. Both conserved end residues are part of each CDR3. Fields, in order: D gene, J gene, clone size, CDR3 length, V gene, CDR3 protein, CDR3 DNA. The D gene is left open where the match is weak. Rows give clone size only sometimes, using once, few, many, or a class for an expanded clone.

D: NA
J: TRBJ1-5
size: NA
length: 13
V: TRBV7-9
CDR3: CASSLGGDQPQHF
DNA: TGTGCCAGCAGCTTGGGGGGGGACCAGCCCCAGCATTTT

D: TRBD2
J: TRBJ2-3
size: NA
length: 15
V: TRBV5-1
CDR3: CASTGVASGYDTQYF
DNA: TGCGCCAGCACGGGGGTGGCTAGCGGATACGATACGCAGTATTTT

D: NA
J: TRBJ1-3
size: NA
length: 15
V: TRBV4-3
CDR3: CASSLGGHSGNTIYF
DNA: TGCGCCAGCAGCCTTGGAGGGCACTCTGGAAACACCATATATTTT

D: TRBD1
J: TRBJ1-6
size: once
length: 15
V: TRBV19
CDR3: CASSIYRGNNSPLHF
DNA: TGTGCCAGTAGTATCTACAGGGGTAATAATTCACCCCTCCACTTT

D: TRBD2
J: TRBJ2-7
size: NA
length: 16
V: TRBV6-5
CDR3: CASSYSGLAGVYEQYF
DNA: TGTGCCAGCAGTTACAGCGGACTAGCGGGGGTTTACGAGCAGTACTTC

D: NA
J: TRBJ1-5
size: NA
length: 14
V: TRBV6-6
CDR3: CASSHPGGNQPQHF
DNA: TGTGCCAGCAGCCACCCGGGGGGTAATCAGCCCCAGCATTTT

D: TRBD1
J: TRBJ2-7
size: NA
length: 17
V: TRBV5-1
CDR3: CASSHPLTGGGDDEQYF
DNA: TGCGCCAGCAGCCATCCCTTGACAGGGGGAGGAGATGACGAGCAGTACTTC

D: TRBD1
J: TRBJ2-7
size: NA
length: 15
V: TRBV30
CDR3: CAWSPGTGPGDEQYF
DNA: TGTGCCTGGAGTCCCGGGACAGGACCGGGGGACGAGCAGTACTTC

D: TRBD2
J: TRBJ2-7
size: NA
length: 14
V: TRBV15
CDR3: CATGSGGRTYEQYF
DNA: TGTGCCACTGGGAGCGGGGGACGTACCTACGAGCAGTACTTC

D: NA
J: TRBJ2-1
size: few
length: 16
V: TRBV27
CDR3: CASSLTRLPTYNEQFF
DNA: TGTGCCAGCAGTCTCACCCGACTACCCACATACAATGAGCAGTTCTTC

D: NA
J: TRBJ1-5
size: NA
length: 15
V: TRBV4-3
CDR3: CASSQVVGGNQPQHF
DNA: TGCGCCAGCAGCCAAGTAGTCGGGGGCAATCAGCCCCAGCATTTT

D: TRBD1
J: TRBJ1-5
size: NA
length: 15
V: TRBV27
CDR3: CASSLGRGLLQPQHF
DNA: TGTGCCAGCAGTTTAGGCAGGGGGCTTCTTCAGCCCCAGCATTTT

D: TRBD1
J: TRBJ1-2
size: NA
length: 15
V: TRBV6-5
CDR3: CASSFSAGTGFGYTF
DNA: TGTGCCAGCAGTTTCTCCGCCGGGACAGGGTTTGGCTACACCTTC

D: TRBD2
J: TRBJ2-5
size: NA
length: 19
V: TRBV7-9
CDR3: CASSFPRGGEVGPRETQYF
DNA: TGTGCCAGCAGCTTCCCGAGGGGAGGGGAGGTGGGTCCACGGGAGACCCAGTACTTC

D: TRBD2
J: TRBJ2-7
size: NA
length: 16
V: TRBV6-8
CDR3: CASSGKTSGDLYEQYF
DNA: TGTGCCAGCAGTGGAAAAACTAGCGGGGATCTATACGAGCAGTACTTC

D: TRBD2
J: TRBJ2-5
size: NA
length: 14
V: TRBV7-3
CDR3: CASSLTSGVEGQYF
DNA: TGTGCCAGCAGCTTAACTAGCGGGGTCGAGGGCCAGTACTTC

D: NA
J: TRBJ2-7
size: NA
length: 14
V: TRBV2
CDR3: CASSEIGQDYEQYF
DNA: TGTGCCAGCAGTGAAATAGGTCAGGACTACGAGCAGTACTTC

D: NA
J: TRBJ2-1
size: NA
length: 13
V: TRBV18
CDR3: CASSPAGGYEQFF
DNA: TGTGCCAGCTCACCAGCAGGGGGGTATGAGCAGTTCTTC

D: NA
J: TRBJ2-2
size: NA
length: 15
V: TRBV11-3
CDR3: CASSIHGGPLGELFF
DNA: TGTGCCAGCAGCATCCACGGGGGTCCCCTCGGGGAGCTGTTTTTT

D: TRBD1
J: TRBJ2-2
size: NA
length: 15
V: TRBV5-4
CDR3: CASSSPDRGERELFF
DNA: TGTGCCAGCAGCTCGCCGGACAGGGGGGAACGGGAGCTGTTTTTT

D: TRBD2
J: TRBJ2-7
size: NA
length: 15
V: TRBV6-1
CDR3: CASRKAGGSSYEQYF
DNA: TGTGCCAGCAGGAAGGCGGGGGGGAGCTCCTACGAGCAGTACTTC

D: TRBD2
J: TRBJ2-1
size: NA
length: 16
V: TRBV6-5
CDR3: CASSYSTSGVYNEQFF
DNA: TGTGCCAGCAGTTACTCTACTAGCGGGGTTTACAATGAGCAGTTCTTC

D: NA
J: TRBJ2-7
size: NA
length: 13
V: TRBV5-3
CDR3: CARSLRGIYEQYF
DNA: TGTGCCAGAAGCTTGAGAGGAATATACGAGCAGTACTTC

D: TRBD1
J: TRBJ1-2
size: once
length: 12
V: TRBV19
CDR3: CATATGGVGYTF
DNA: TGTGCCACCGCGACAGGGGGTGTTGGCTACACCTTC

D: TRBD1
J: TRBJ2-3
size: NA
length: 16
V: TRBV7-2
CDR3: CASSLVGTARTDTQYF
DNA: TGTGCCAGCAGCTTAGTCGGGACAGCTCGCACAGATACGCAGTATTTT

D: TRBD2
J: TRBJ2-1
size: NA
length: 18
V: TRBV6-1
CDR3: CASSESKIAGGRGDEQFF
DNA: TGTGCCAGCAGTGAATCTAAAATAGCGGGGGGGCGAGGTGATGAGCAGTTCTTC

D: TRBD1
J: TRBJ2-2
size: NA
length: 16
V: TRBV9
CDR3: CASTFTGTGVTGELFF
DNA: TGTGCCAGCACTTTTACCGGGACAGGGGTCACCGGGGAGCTGTTTTTT

D: TRBD2
J: TRBJ2-6
size: NA
length: 14
V: TRBV29-1
CDR3: CSVGGGTGANVLTF
DNA: TGCAGCGTTGGGGGGGGTACTGGGGCCAACGTCCTGACTTTC

D: TRBD1
J: TRBJ1-4
size: NA
length: 17
V: TRBV9
CDR3: CASSVAPGGAPIGKLFF
DNA: TGTGCCAGCAGCGTAGCCCCAGGGGGCGCCCCGATTGGAAAACTGTTTTTT

D: NA
J: TRBJ2-1
size: NA
length: 12
V: TRBV9
CDR3: CASRDSYNEQFF
DNA: TGTGCCAGCAGGGACAGTTACAATGAGCAGTTCTTC

D: TRBD1
J: TRBJ2-5
size: NA
length: 15
V: TRBV6-1
CDR3: CASSVETGGQETQYF
DNA: TGTGCCAGCAGTGTTGAGACAGGGGGCCAAGAGACCCAGTACTTC

D: TRBD2
J: TRBJ2-5
size: NA
length: 14
V: TRBV18
CDR3: CASSPPPGGETQYF
DNA: TGTGCCAGCTCACCACCTCCCGGGGGGGAGACCCAGTACTTC

D: TRBD1
J: TRBJ1-4
size: NA
length: 18
V: TRBV15
CDR3: CATSRDRVTGAPNEKLFF
DNA: TGTGCCACCAGCAGAGATAGAGTAACAGGGGCGCCAAATGAAAAACTGTTTTTT

D: NA
J: TRBJ1-2
size: NA
length: 11
V: TRBV29-1
CDR3: CSVEQGPGYTF
DNA: TGCAGCGTTGAGCAGGGTCCAGGCTACACCTTC

D: TRBD2
J: TRBJ2-2
size: NA
length: 16
V: TRBV30
CDR3: CAWISAGASNTGELFF
DNA: TGTGCCTGGATTTCAGCGGGGGCTTCGAACACCGGGGAGCTGTTTTTT

D: NA
J: TRBJ1-1
size: NA
length: 15
V: TRBV19
CDR3: CASTVAARDWAEAFF
DNA: TGTGCCAGTACAGTTGCGGCCAGGGATTGGGCTGAAGCTTTCTTT

D: NA
J: TRBJ2-7
size: NA
length: 13
V: TRBV30
CDR3: CAWIPGESYEQYF
DNA: TGTGCCTGGATTCCCGGGGAGTCCTACGAGCAGTACTTC

D: NA
J: TRBJ2-7
size: NA
length: 14
V: TRBV7-7
CDR3: CASSPQGGTYEQYF
DNA: TGTGCTAGCAGCCCACAGGGAGGGACCTACGAGCAGTACTTC

D: NA
J: TRBJ2-1
size: NA
length: 13
V: TRBV5-1
CDR3: CASSSTGYNEQFF
DNA: TGCGCCAGCAGCTCTACAGGGTACAATGAGCAGTTCTTC

D: NA
J: TRBJ1-5
size: few
length: 15
V: TRBV18
CDR3: CASSPNMNLNQPQHF
DNA: TGTGCCAGCTCACCGAACATGAATCTCAATCAGCCCCAGCATTTT

D: TRBD1
J: TRBJ1-4
size: NA
length: 15
V: TRBV9
CDR3: CASSGRDSLNEKLFF
DNA: TGTGCCAGCAGCGGCAGGGACAGTCTTAATGAAAAACTGTTTTTT

D: NA
J: TRBJ2-3
size: NA
length: 14
V: TRBV9
CDR3: CASSAQEYTDTQYF
DNA: TGTGCCAGCAGCGCACAGGAGTACACAGATACGCAGTATTTT

D: TRBD1
J: TRBJ1-3
size: NA
length: 15
V: TRBV7-2
CDR3: CASSLGTGPLRTIYF
DNA: TGTGCCAGCAGCTTAGGGACAGGCCCCCTTCGGACCATATATTTT

D: TRBD1
J: TRBJ2-7
size: NA
length: 15
V: TRBV9
CDR3: CASSVHSRGPREQYF
DNA: TGTGCCAGCAGCGTACATTCAAGGGGGCCCCGGGAGCAGTACTTC

D: TRBD2
J: TRBJ2-1
size: once
length: 15
V: TRBV27
CDR3: CASSSLAGVYNEQFF
DNA: TGTGCCAGCAGCTCTCTAGCGGGGGTATACAATGAGCAGTTCTTC

D: NA
J: TRBJ2-4
size: NA
length: 14
V: TRBV6-1
CDR3: CASSEGRVGDIQYF
DNA: TGTGCCAGCAGTGAAGGAAGGGTCGGGGACATTCAGTACTTC

D: TRBD1
J: TRBJ2-1
size: NA
length: 14
V: TRBV7-9
CDR3: CASSPRTGMGEQFF
DNA: TGTGCCAGCAGCCCAAGGACAGGGATGGGTGAGCAGTTCTTC

D: TRBD1
J: TRBJ1-1
size: NA
length: 14
V: TRBV18
CDR3: CASSTRQGGTEAFF
DNA: TGTGCCAGCTCCACCCGACAGGGAGGTACTGAAGCTTTCTTT

D: NA
J: TRBJ2-2
size: NA
length: 15
V: TRBV5-1
CDR3: CASSLEPANTGELFF
DNA: TGCGCCAGCAGCTTGGAGCCGGCGAACACCGGGGAGCTGTTTTTT

D: NA
J: TRBJ1-1
size: NA
length: 14
V: TRBV4-1
CDR3: CASSLREGNTEAFF
DNA: TGCGCCAGCAGCCTTCGGGAAGGGAACACTGAAGCTTTCTTT

D: TRBD1
J: TRBJ2-1
size: NA
length: 13
V: TRBV2
CDR3: CASLGQGVNEQFF
DNA: TGTGCCAGCTTGGGACAGGGTGTCAATGAGCAGTTCTTC

D: TRBD1
J: TRBJ1-6
size: NA
length: 14
V: TRBV30
CDR3: CAWRTGWNNSPLHF
DNA: TGTGCCTGGCGGACAGGCTGGAATAATTCACCCCTCCACTTT

D: NA
J: TRBJ2-5
size: NA
length: 15
V: TRBV6-5
CDR3: CASTPPRAGQETQYF
DNA: TGTGCCAGCACGCCCCCCCGGGCAGGGCAAGAGACCCAGTACTTC

D: TRBD2
J: TRBJ2-5
size: NA
length: 15
V: TRBV9
CDR3: CASSVAASGGETQYF
DNA: TGTGCCAGCAGCGTAGCGGCTAGCGGGGGTGAGACCCAGTACTTC

D: TRBD1
J: TRBJ1-1
size: NA
length: 15
V: TRBV19
CDR3: CASSGTGGVNTEAFF
DNA: TGTGCCAGTAGTGGTACAGGGGGCGTGAACACTGAAGCTTTCTTT

D: NA
J: TRBJ1-5
size: few
length: 15
V: TRBV21-1
CDR3: CASSKGVTYYQPQHF
DNA: TGTGCCAGCAGCAAAGGTGTCACCTATTATCAGCCCCAGCATTTT

D: NA
J: TRBJ2-7
size: few
length: 15
V: TRBV4-1
CDR3: CASSPRQVLGYEQYF
DNA: TGCGCCAGCAGCCCAAGACAGGTCTTAGGCTACGAGCAGTACTTC

D: TRBD1
J: TRBJ2-7
size: few
length: 14
V: TRBV6-5
CDR3: CASSYRGQAYEQYF
DNA: TGTGCCAGCAGTTACCGCGGACAGGCCTACGAGCAGTACTTC

D: TRBD1
J: TRBJ2-2
size: once
length: 16
V: TRBV7-3
CDR3: CASSLGQGRIGGELFF
DNA: TGTGCCAGCAGCCTCGGACAGGGACGAATAGGCGGGGAGCTGTTTTTT